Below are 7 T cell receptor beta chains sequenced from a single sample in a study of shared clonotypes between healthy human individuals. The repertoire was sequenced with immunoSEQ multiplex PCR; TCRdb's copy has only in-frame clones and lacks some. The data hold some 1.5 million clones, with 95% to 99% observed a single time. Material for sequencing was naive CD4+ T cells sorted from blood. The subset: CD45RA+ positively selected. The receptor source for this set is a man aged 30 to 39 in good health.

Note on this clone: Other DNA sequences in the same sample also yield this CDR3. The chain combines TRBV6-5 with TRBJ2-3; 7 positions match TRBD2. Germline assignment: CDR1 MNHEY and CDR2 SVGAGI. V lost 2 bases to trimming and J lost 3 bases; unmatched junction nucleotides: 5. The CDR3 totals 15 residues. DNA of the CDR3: TGTGCCAGCAGTTACGCGGGAGTGGGAACAGATACGCAGTATTTT. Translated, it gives CASSYAGVGTDTQYF.

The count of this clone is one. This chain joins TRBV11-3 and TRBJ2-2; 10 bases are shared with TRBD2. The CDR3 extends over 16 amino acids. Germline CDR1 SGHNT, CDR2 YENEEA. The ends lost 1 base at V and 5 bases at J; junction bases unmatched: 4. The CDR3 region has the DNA TGTGCCAGCAGCTTAGCCAGCGGGAGGGTGACCGGGGAGCTGTTTTTT. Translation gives CASSLASGRVTGELFF.

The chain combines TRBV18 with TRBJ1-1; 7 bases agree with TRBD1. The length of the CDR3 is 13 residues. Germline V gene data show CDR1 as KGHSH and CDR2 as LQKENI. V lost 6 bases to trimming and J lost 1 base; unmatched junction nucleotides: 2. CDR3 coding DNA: TGTGCCAGCTCGGACAGGAGGAACACTGAAGCTTTCTTT. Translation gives CASSDRRNTEAFF. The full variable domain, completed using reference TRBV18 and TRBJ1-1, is NAGVMQNPRHLVRRRGQEARLRCSPMKGHSHVYWYRQLPEEGLKFMVYLQKENIIDESGMPKERFSAEFPKEGPSILRIQQVVRGDSAAYFCASSDRRNTEAFFGQGTRLTVV.

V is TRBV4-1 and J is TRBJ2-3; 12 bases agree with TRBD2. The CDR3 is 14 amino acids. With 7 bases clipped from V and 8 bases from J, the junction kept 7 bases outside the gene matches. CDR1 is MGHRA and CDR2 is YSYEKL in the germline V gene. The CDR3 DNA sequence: TGCGCCAGCACCCTAGCGGGAGGGCCAGGTACGCAGTATTTT. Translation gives CASTLAGGPGTQYF.

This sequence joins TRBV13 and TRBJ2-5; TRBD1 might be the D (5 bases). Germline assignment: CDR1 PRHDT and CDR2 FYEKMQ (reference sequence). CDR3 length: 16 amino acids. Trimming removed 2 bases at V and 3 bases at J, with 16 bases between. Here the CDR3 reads CASSLKGDPTKETQYF. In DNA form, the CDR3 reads TGTGCCAGCAGCTTAAAAGGGGATCCGACGAAAGAGACCCAGTACTTC.

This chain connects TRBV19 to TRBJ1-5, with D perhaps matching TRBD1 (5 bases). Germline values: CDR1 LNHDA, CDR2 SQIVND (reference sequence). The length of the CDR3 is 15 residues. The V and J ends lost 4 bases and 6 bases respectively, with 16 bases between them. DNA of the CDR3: TGTGCCAGTAGTACAGGGCCACACCCCAGTCAGCCCCAGCATTTT. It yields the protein CASSTGPHPSQPQHF.

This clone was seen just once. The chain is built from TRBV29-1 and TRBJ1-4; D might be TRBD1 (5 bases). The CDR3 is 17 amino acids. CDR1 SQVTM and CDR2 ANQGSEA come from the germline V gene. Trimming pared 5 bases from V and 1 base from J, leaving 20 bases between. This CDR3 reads CSVLNLGRAETNEKLFF. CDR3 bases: TGCAGCGTTCTGAACCTGGGACGGGCAGAAACTAATGAAAAACTGTTTTTT.